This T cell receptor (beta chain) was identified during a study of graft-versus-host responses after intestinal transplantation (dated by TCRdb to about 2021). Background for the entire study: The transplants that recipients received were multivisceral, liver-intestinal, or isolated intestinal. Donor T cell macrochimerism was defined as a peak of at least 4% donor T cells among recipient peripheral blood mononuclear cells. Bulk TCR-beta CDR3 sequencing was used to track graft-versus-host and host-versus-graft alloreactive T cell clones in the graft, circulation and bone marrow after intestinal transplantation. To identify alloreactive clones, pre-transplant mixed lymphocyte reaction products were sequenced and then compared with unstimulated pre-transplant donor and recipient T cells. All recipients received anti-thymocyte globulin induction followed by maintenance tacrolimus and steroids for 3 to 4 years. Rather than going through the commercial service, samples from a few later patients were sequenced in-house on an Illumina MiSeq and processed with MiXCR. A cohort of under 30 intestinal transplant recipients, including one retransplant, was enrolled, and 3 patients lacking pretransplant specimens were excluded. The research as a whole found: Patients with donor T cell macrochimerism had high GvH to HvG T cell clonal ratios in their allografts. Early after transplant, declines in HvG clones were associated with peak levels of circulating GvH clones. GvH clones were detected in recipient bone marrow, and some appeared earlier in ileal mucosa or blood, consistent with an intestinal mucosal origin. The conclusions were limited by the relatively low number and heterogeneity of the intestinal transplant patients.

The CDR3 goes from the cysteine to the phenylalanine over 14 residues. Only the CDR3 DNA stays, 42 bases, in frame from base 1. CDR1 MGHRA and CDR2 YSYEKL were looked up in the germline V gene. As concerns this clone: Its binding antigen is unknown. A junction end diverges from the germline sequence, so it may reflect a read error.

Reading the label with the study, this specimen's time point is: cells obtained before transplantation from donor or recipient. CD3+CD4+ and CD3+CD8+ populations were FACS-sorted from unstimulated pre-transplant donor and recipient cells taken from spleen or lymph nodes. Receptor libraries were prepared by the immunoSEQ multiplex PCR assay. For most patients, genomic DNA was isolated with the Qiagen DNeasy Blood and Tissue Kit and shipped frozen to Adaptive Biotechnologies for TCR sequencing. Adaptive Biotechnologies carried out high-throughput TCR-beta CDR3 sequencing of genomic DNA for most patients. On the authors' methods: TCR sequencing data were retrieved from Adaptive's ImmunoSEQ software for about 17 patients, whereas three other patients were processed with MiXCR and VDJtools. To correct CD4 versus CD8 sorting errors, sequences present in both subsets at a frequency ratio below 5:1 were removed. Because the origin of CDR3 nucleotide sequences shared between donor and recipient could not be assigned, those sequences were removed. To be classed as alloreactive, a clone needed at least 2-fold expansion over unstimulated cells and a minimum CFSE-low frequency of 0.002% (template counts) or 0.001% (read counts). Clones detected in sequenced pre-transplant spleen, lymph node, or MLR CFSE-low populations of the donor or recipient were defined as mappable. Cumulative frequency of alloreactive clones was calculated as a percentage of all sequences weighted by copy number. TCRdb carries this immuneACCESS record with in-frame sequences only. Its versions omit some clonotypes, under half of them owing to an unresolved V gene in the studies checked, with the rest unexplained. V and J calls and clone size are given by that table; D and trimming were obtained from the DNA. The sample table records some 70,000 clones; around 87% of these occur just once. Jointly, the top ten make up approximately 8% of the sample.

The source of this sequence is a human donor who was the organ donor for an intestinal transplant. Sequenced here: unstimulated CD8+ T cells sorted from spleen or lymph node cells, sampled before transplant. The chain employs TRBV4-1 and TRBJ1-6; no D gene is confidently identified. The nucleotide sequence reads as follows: TGTGCCAGCAGCCAAGATCAGGAGAATTCACCCCTCCACTTT. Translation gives CASSQDQENSPLHF.